The 28 T cell receptor beta chains listed next were all sequenced from one sample in a study of shared clonotypes between healthy human individuals. The data were produced by immunoSEQ multiplex PCR, yet TCRdb's version contains in-frame clones alone and is incomplete. The sample yields millions of clones, 85% to 95% seen once. Cells designated naive CD8 were CD45RO-negative and were positively selected for CCR7, with terminally differentiated effector memory CD45RA+ cells excluded. Sequencing was carried out using naive CD8+ T cells from PBMCs. These receptors all come from a man aged 18 to 30 in good health. Some clones in this sample may be carry-over from other donors' samples.

The chain employs TRBV4-1 and TRBJ2-1, with 9 bases lining up with TRBD1. Germline V CDR1 and CDR2: MGHRA, YSYEKL. The CDR3 is made up of 15 amino acids. Trimming took 2 bases from V and 6 from J; bases not matched to a gene: 5. CDR3 amino acids: CASSQRTGDLNEQFF. The CDR3 coding sequence is TGCGCCAGCAGCCAAAGGACAGGGGATCTCAATGAGCAGTTCTTC.

J is TRBJ2-7 and V is TRBV6-1; D unclear. CDR1 is MNHNS, CDR2 SASEGT, per germline. V was clipped by 11 bases and J by 4 bases, with 18 bases between them. The CDR3 consists of 13 residues. CDR3 amino acids: CAASGVGGYEQYF. DNA of the CDR3: TGTGCCGCCAGTGGGGTGGGCGGTTACGAGCAGTACTTC.

Worth noting for this clone: Other nucleotide sequences in the sample specify the same CDR3. J is TRBJ2-3 and V is TRBV9; D unresolved. The V gene's germline CDR1 is SGDLS and CDR2 YYNGEE. V was shortened by 0 bases and J by 0 bases, with 8 bases between the two germline ends. This CDR3 spans 15 amino acids. The DNA for the CDR3 is TGTGCCAGCAGCGTAGGAGCTACTAGCACAGATACGCAGTATTTT. This codes for CASSVGATSTDTQYF.

The chain uses TRBV27 and TRBJ2-2; the D is unclear. The CDR3 is made up of 14 amino acids. CDR1 is MNHEY and CDR2 is SMNVEV in the germline V gene (reference sequence). The V end lost 5 bases, the J end lost 5 bases, and 12 bases lay between the germline ends. CDR3 protein: CASSQWALTGELFF. CDR3 in DNA: TGTGCCAGCAGTCAATGGGCTCTTACCGGGGAGCTGTTTTTT.

Remarks on this clone: The same CDR3 also results from other DNA sequences found in this sample. The V gene is TRBV27, the J gene TRBJ1-1; weak D call: TRBD1 (5 bases). The V gene lost 2 bases and the J gene lost 3 bases, with 7 bases spanning the gap. Germline assignment: CDR1 MNHEY and CDR2 SMNVEV (reference sequence). CDR3 length: 13 amino acids. The CDR3 DNA sequence: TGTGCCAGCAGTTTAGGGGCCGACACTGAAGCTTTCTTT. Its protein is CASSLGADTEAFF.

The chain is built from TRBV28 and TRBJ2-1; no reliable D call. Germline V CDR1 and CDR2: MDHEN, SYDVKM. The V end lost 6 bases, the J end lost 5 bases, and 20 bases lay between the germline ends. The CDR3 contains 16 residues. The CDR3 DNA reads as TGTGCCAGCAGGGCCCTTACCGACGGCGCCAACAATGAGCAGTTCTTC. Encoded protein: CASRALTDGANNEQFF.

This clone was seen a handful of times. The gene calls are TRBV5-1 and TRBJ1-1, with unresolved D. Germline V gives CDR1 SGHRS, CDR2 YFSETQ. CDR3 size: 13 residues. V was shortened by 4 bases and J by 1 base, with 8 bases between the two germline ends. The CDR3 here is CASSQPGNTEAFF. The DNA of the CDR3 is TGCGCCAGCAGCCAACCGGGGAACACTGAAGCTTTCTTT.

The chain employs TRBV19 and TRBJ2-3; D is ambiguous. The CDR3 contains 13 residues. Germline values: CDR1 LNHDA, CDR2 SQIVND (reference sequence). The V and J ends lost 3 bases and 2 bases respectively, with 6 bases between them. The CDR3 sequence is CASSISHTDTQYF. DNA of the CDR3: TGTGCCAGTAGTATTTCTCACACAGATACGCAGTATTTT.

The chain employs TRBV11-1 and TRBJ2-1; 7 bases align to TRBD1. Germline values: CDR1 SGHAT, CDR2 FQDESV (reference sequence). V dropped 2 bases and J dropped 6; count of bases not matched to a gene: 7. The CDR3 runs to 15 residues. CDR3 sequence reads: CASSLIGGALNEQFF. The CDR3 DNA sequence: TGTGCCAGCAGCTTAATAGGGGGCGCACTCAATGAGCAGTTCTTC.

V gene TRBV14 combines with J gene TRBJ2-7; D may be TRBD1 (5 bases). Trimming took 2 bases from V and 2 from J, leaving 16 bases between them. The CDR3 is 16 amino acids. Germline assignment: CDR1 SGHDN and CDR2 FVKESK. CDR3 region: CASSQMGPPWPYEQYF. CDR3 nucleotides: TGTGCCAGCAGCCAAATGGGGCCCCCTTGGCCCTACGAGCAGTACTTC. Full variable domain (rest looked up from reference TRBV14 and TRBJ2-7): EAGVTQFPSHSVIEKGQTVTLRCDPISGHDNLYWYRRVMGKEIKFLLHFVKESKQDESGMPNNRFLAERTGGTYSTLKVQPAELEDSGVYFCASSQMGPPWPYEQYFGPGTRLTVT.

V usage is TRBV5-5 and J usage is TRBJ2-7; D gene unclear. The V end lost 0 bases, the J end lost 5 bases, and 18 bases lay between the germline ends. CDR3 length equals 16 residues. CDR1 SGHKS and CDR2 YYEKEE come from the germline V gene (reference sequence). DNA for the CDR3: TGTGCCAGCAGCTTGGCCGTGGATCCCACATGGCACGAGCAGTACTTC. The encoded protein is CASSLAVDPTWHEQYF.

The J gene is TRBJ2-7, the V gene TRBV7-9; no clear D. The germline gives CDR1 SEHNR, CDR2 FQNEAQ (reference sequence). CDR3 length: 13 residues. The V end lost 3 bases, the J end lost 5 bases, and 11 bases lay between the germline ends. The CDR3 protein is CASSLDRAHEQYF. In DNA, the CDR3 is TGTGCCAGCAGCTTGGACCGGGCCCACGAGCAGTACTTC.

A word on this clone: The sample has other DNA sequences that encode this CDR3 too. The rearrangement links TRBV9 to TRBJ2-7; D remains ambiguous. The CDR3 totals 13 residues. V was shortened by 2 bases and J by 2 bases, with 8 bases between the two germline ends. Germline V CDR1 and CDR2: SGDLS, YYNGEE. CDR3 bases: TGTGCCAGCAGCGTTGGCGGAACCTACGAGCAGTACTTC. Translation: CASSVGGTYEQYF.

On this clone itself: The sample holds other DNA sequences that translate to the same CDR3. This chain connects TRBV7-8 to TRBJ1-1, with D unclear. Trimming took off 3 bases at V and 0 bases at J, with 8 bases between the two ends. Germline CDR1 and CDR2: SGHVS and FQNEAQ. This CDR3 is built from 14 residues. This CDR3 reads CASSFGQLNTEAFF. CDR3 in DNA: TGTGCCAGCAGCTTCGGTCAGCTGAACACTGAAGCTTTCTTT.

In its sample, this clone was seen once. This rearrangement joins TRBV6-5 to TRBJ2-7, with a tentative D call TRBD2 (6 bases). The V gene's germline CDR1 is MNHEY and CDR2 SVGAGI. The CDR3 runs to 16 residues. Deletions cut 0 bases from V and 0 bases from J, with 12 bases between. CDR3 DNA: TGTGCCAGCAGTTACTCTGGAGGGCAGCGCTCCTACGAGCAGTACTTC. This codes for CASSYSGGQRSYEQYF.

In this sample, this clone turned up a few times. This CDR3 is also generated by other DNA sequences in the sample. This chain uses TRBV27 with TRBJ1-1; maybe TRBD1 (5 bases). Germline V gives CDR1 MNHEY, CDR2 SMNVEV (reference sequence). The V gene lost 4 bases and the J gene lost 0 bases, with 9 bases spanning the gap. The CDR3 length is 14 residues. The CDR3 here is CASSSDSLNTEAFF. CDR3 DNA: TGTGCCAGCAGTTCAGACAGCTTGAACACTGAAGCTTTCTTT.

V gene TRBV28 combines with J gene TRBJ2-1; 9 bases map to TRBD2. The ends lost 3 bases at V and 1 base at J; junction bases unmatched: 13. CDR1 is MDHEN and CDR2 is SYDVKM in the germline V gene. The CDR3 loop spans 19 amino acids. Here the CDR3 reads CASSFEGSGGGWSYNEQFF. The CDR3 DNA reads as TGTGCCAGCAGTTTTGAGGGTAGCGGGGGAGGTTGGTCCTACAATGAGCAGTTCTTC.

The chain employs TRBV5-1 and TRBJ1-2, with D perhaps matching TRBD1 (6 bases). Per germline, CDR1 SGHRS and CDR2 YFSETQ. Trimming shortened V by 3 bases and J by 7 bases, and 16 bases separated the two germline ends. This CDR3 has 14 amino acids. Written as DNA, the CDR3 is TGCGCCAGCAGCTATAACAGGGACCCTCTTGGCTACACCTTC. It yields the protein CASSYNRDPLGYTF.

The rearrangement uses TRBV4-3 and TRBJ2-1; D unclear. The germline V and J ends were trimmed by 0 bases and 9 bases, with 12 bases remaining between them. The CDR3 contains 14 residues. Germline V gene data show CDR1 as LGHNA and CDR2 as YSLEER. This CDR3 reads CASSQDPLESEQFF. DNA of the CDR3: TGCGCCAGCAGCCAAGACCCCCTGGAGAGTGAGCAGTTCTTC.

The rearrangement uses TRBV28 and TRBJ2-1; 11 bases map to TRBD2. The CDR3 covers 16 residues. Trimming took 7 bases from V and 4 from J; bases not matched to a gene: 9. The germline gives CDR1 MDHEN, CDR2 SYDVKM. The DNA of the CDR3 is TGTGCCAGCACCTTGGAGGGACTAGCGGCTTACAATGAGCAGTTCTTC. It translates to CASTLEGLAAYNEQFF.

V and J are TRBV7-9 and TRBJ2-7; the D gene is possibly TRBD1 (6 bases). The germline V and J ends were trimmed by 1 base and 3 bases, with 13 bases remaining between them. This CDR3 has 15 amino acids. Germline-derived CDR1 and CDR2 are SEHNR and FQNEAQ (reference sequence). DNA for the CDR3: TGTGCCAGCAGCTTAGATATACAGGGATTCTACGAGCAGTACTTC. This encodes CASSLDIQGFYEQYF.

V and J are TRBV7-9 and TRBJ2-7; TRBD1 matches at 7 bases. The CDR3 is 13 amino acids. V was pared by 5 bases and J by 9 bases, with 10 bases of the junction left unmatched. From germline, CDR1 is SEHNR and CDR2 FQNEAQ (reference sequence). The CDR3 sequence: CASSGDSLGGQYF. DNA of the CDR3: TGTGCCAGCAGCGGGGACAGTTTAGGGGGGCAGTACTTC. Looking up the rest from reference TRBV7-9 and TRBJ2-7 gives the full variable domain: DTGVSQNPRHKITKRGQNVTFRCDPISEHNRLYWYRQTLGQGPEFLTYFQNEAQLEKSRLLSDRFSAERPKGSFSTLEIQRTEQGDSAMYLCASSGDSLGGQYFGPGTRLTVT.

The chain couples TRBV10-1 to TRBJ2-5, with unresolved D. The CDR3 sequence is 13 residues long. V was trimmed by 1 base and J by 5 bases, leaving 8 bases between them. Germline V gives CDR1 WNHNN, CDR2 SYGVQD (reference sequence). The CDR3 sequence is CASSEFTGETQYF. The CDR3 DNA sequence: TGCGCCAGCAGTGAGTTCACTGGGGAGACCCAGTACTTC.

The chain's CDR3 is CASSPTRLSGDTQYF. The DNA for the CDR3 is TGTGCCAGCTCACCAACCCGACTTTCGGGAGATACGCAGTATTTT. The chain is built from TRBV18 and TRBJ2-3; D gene uncertain. The germline V gene has CDR1 KGHSH and CDR2 LQKENI. The CDR3 is made up of 15 amino acids. Trimming pared 2 bases from V and 5 bases from J, leaving 14 bases between.

The CDR3 is CASSRRGEQYF. The CDR3 nucleotides are TGTGCCAGCAGTCGACGGGGCGAGCAGTACTTC. The rearrangement uses TRBV6-1 and TRBJ2-7; possibly TRBD2 for D (5 bases). Germline V gene data show CDR1 as MNHNS and CDR2 as SASEGT. The CDR3 has 11 amino acids. Trimming left V 5 bases short and J 6 bases short, with 8 bases between.

The chain is built from TRBV7-9 and TRBJ2-1; 7 bases agree with TRBD1. Germline-derived CDR1 and CDR2 are SEHNR and FQNEAQ (reference sequence). This CDR3 is 15 amino acids long. With 2 bases clipped from V and 8 bases from J, the junction kept 9 bases outside the gene matches. CDR3 in DNA: TGTGCCAGCAGCTTATTCACAGGGGTGATCGATGAGCAGTTCTTC. Protein sequence: CASSLFTGVIDEQFF. Drawing the rest from reference TRBV7-9 and TRBJ2-1, the complete variable domain is DTGVSQNPRHKITKRGQNVTFRCDPISEHNRLYWYRQTLGQGPEFLTYFQNEAQLEKSRLLSDRFSAERPKGSFSTLEIQRTEQGDSAMYLCASSLFTGVIDEQFFGPGTRLTVL.

The chain is built from TRBV27 and TRBJ1-2; the match to TRBD1 covers 11 bases. This CDR3 has 16 amino acids. V was pared by 5 bases and J by 7 bases, with 12 bases of the junction left unmatched. From germline, CDR1 is MNHEY and CDR2 SMNVEV (reference sequence). CDR3: CASSPKWRTGGRGYTF. CDR3 coding DNA: TGTGCCAGCAGTCCCAAATGGCGGACAGGGGGCCGTGGCTACACCTTC.

With respect to this clone: The sample has other DNA sequences that encode this CDR3 too. The rearrangement joins TRBV19 to TRBJ2-7, with TRBD2 matching 9 bases. After removal of 3 bases from V and 4 bases from J, the junction contained 1 base not matched to a gene. The CDR3 is made up of 13 amino acids. Per the germline V gene, CDR1 is LNHDA and CDR2 is SQIVND (reference sequence). CDR3 residues: CASSISGSYEQYF. The CDR3, as DNA: TGTGCCAGTAGTATTAGCGGGAGTTACGAGCAGTACTTC.